The 10 T cell receptor beta chains in this list originate from one sample, sequenced in a study of blood T cell repertoires in COVID-19 (dated by TCRdb to about 2020). Libraries were constructed by the immunoSEQ multiplex PCR assay. Held by TCRdb, this immuneACCESS table contains in-frame sequences only and omits some clones. Under half of the omission traces to an unresolved V gene where checked; the cause of the rest is unknown. For this sample there are about 150,000 clones; about 87% appear just once. The biggest ten clones account for around 0.5% of the sample. Material: peripheral blood. The receptors originated from a man in his 60s with COVID-19, enrolled during active disease.

V gene TRBV3-1 (or the pseudogene TRBV3-2) combines with J gene TRBJ2-6, with D hard to call. The germline V and J ends were trimmed by 4 bases and 1 base, with 5 bases remaining between them. CDR3 length: 14 residues. Germline CDR1 LGHDT, CDR2 YNNKEL (reference sequence). CDR3 DNA sequence: TGTGCCAGCAGCCGTAATTCTGGGGCCAACGTCCTGACTTTC. Residues: CASSRNSGANVLTF.

The chain is built from TRBV12-3 or TRBV12-4 and TRBJ1-4; D remains ambiguous. The CDR3 has 13 residues. With 5 bases removed from V and 7 bases from J, the gap between germline ends came to 11 bases. CDR3 region: CASSPRRGEKLFF. The CDR3 DNA reads TGTGCCAGCAGTCCCAGGCGGGGTGAAAAACTGTTTTTT.

The rearrangement joins TRBV7-2 to TRBJ2-1; D might be TRBD2 (6 bases). This CDR3 contains 14 residues. Germline CDR1 is SGHTA and CDR2 is FQGNSA. Trimming cost V 6 bases and J 2 bases, with 11 bases left between them. The chain's CDR3 is CASSPRGTYNEQFF. CDR3 in DNA: TGTGCCAGCAGTCCCCGGGGGACCTACAATGAGCAGTTCTTC.

The gene calls are TRBV2 and TRBJ2-2; TRBD2 might be the D (5 bases). V was pared by 1 base and J by 4 bases, with 10 bases between. The CDR3 has 15 residues. Per the germline V gene, CDR1 is SNHLY and CDR2 is FYNNEI. The CDR3 DNA is TGTGCCAGCAGTGAAGAGCGGTCTAGCACCGGGGAGCTGTTTTTT. Residues: CASSEERSSTGELFF.

The chain links TRBV11-3 to TRBJ2-1, with a weak D call TRBD2 (6 bases). The V and J ends lost 6 bases and 9 bases respectively, with 15 bases between them. The CDR3 spans 13 residues. Germline V lookup: CDR1 SGHNT, CDR2 YENEEA. The CDR3 sequence: CASRATSNGEQFF. CDR3 bases: TGTGCCAGCAGGGCCACTAGCAACGGTGAGCAGTTCTTC.

The rearrangement links TRBV19 to TRBJ2-7, with 8 bases aligning to TRBD1. CDR3 length: 15 residues. The J segment lost 5 bases and the V segment lost 5 bases, leaving 11 bases of the junction unmatched. In germline, CDR1 is LNHDA, CDR2 SQIVND (reference sequence). CDR3 sequence (DNA): TGTGCCAGTAGTCAAGACAGGGGAGTTAGCAACGAGCAGTACTTC. As protein: CASSQDRGVSNEQYF.

The V gene is TRBV6-6, the J gene TRBJ1-1; D is ambiguous. Germline V gene sequence: CDR1 MNHNY, CDR2 SVGAGI (reference sequence). V gave up 0 bases and J gave up 3 bases, with 5 bases separating them. This CDR3 contains 13 residues. The CDR3 reads CASSYSRDTEAFF. The CDR3 coding sequence is TGTGCCAGCAGTTACTCGCGGGACACTGAAGCTTTCTTT.

J is TRBJ1-5 and V is TRBV5-6, with a possible D match to TRBD1 (5 bases). The germline gives CDR1 SGHDT, CDR2 YYEEEE. V shed 5 bases and J shed 0 bases, with 12 bases lying between them. The CDR3 runs 15 residues. The CDR3 loop reads CASSQGANSNQPQHF. The CDR3 nucleotides read TGTGCCAGCAGTCAGGGCGCCAATAGCAATCAGCCCCAGCATTTT.

This clone was counted once. The V gene is TRBV4-1, the J gene TRBJ2-5; TRBD2 might be the D (6 bases). Germline assignment: CDR1 MGHRA and CDR2 YSYEKL. Between the trimmed V and J ends, which lost 0 bases and 2 bases, there was a span of 10 bases. The CDR3 runs to 15 residues. The CDR3 region is CASSQDAGRQETQYF. The CDR3 region has the DNA TGCGCCAGCAGCCAAGATGCAGGGAGGCAAGAGACCCAGTACTTC.

This clone has only one observation. The chain has TRBV4-2 and TRBJ1-6; D not certain. CDR1 and CDR2 from the germline V gene are LGHNA and YNFKEQ. V was trimmed by 0 bases and J by 10 bases, leaving 13 bases between them. The CDR3 totals 15 residues. CDR3 in DNA: TGTGCCAGCAGCCAAGAGTCAGCGGACCGATCACCCCTCCACTTT. This gives the protein CASSQESADRSPLHF.